This T cell receptor beta chain was retrieved from a study of Ad26.COV2.S vaccination and SARS-CoV-2 variants. Study information: Each vaccinee took Ad26.COV2.S intramuscularly, once or twice 56 days apart.

This clone was observed a single time. The CDR3 has 14 residues. V lost 0 bases and J 6 bases, leaving 8 bases between the germline ends. The germline V gene encodes CDR1 MNHEY and CDR2 SVGAGI. This sample's treatment: over 15 received Ad26.COV2.S at low or high dose, single or two shots; roughly five received placebo; per-sample allocation not given. Sampling was performed 63 days after the first vaccine or placebo injection. Within Boston, the person who donated was an adult of 18-55 years. TCRdb's table, derived via immunoSEQ multiplex PCR, lists solely in-frame clones and lacks some. Counted here are around 450,000 clones, about 91% occurring once; the ten biggest clones make up approximately 2.5%.

The sequence was collected from a person aged 18 to 65 who received the Ad26.COV2.S COVID-19 vaccine or a placebo. The source was peripheral blood, collected in a trial of Ad26.COV2.S vaccine versus placebo. The rearrangement joins TRBV6-5 to TRBJ2-2, with no clear D. The CDR3 DNA is TGTGCCAGCAGTTACTCCCACGAATCCGGGGAGCTGTTTTTT. The encoded protein is CASSYSHESGELFF.